The 14 T cell receptor beta chains in this list originate from one sample, sequenced in a study of low-dose radiotherapy and immunotherapy resistance in tumors. First-strand cDNA relied on TRAV- and TRBV-specific primers spanning alpha and beta chains. TCR amplification involved roughly 21 PCR cycles with a constant-region primer and V-primer adapter. MiXCR, run by TCRdb on the reads, gives a single entry per CDR3 protein. Of tens of thousands of distinct CDR3 sequences listed, roughly 19% were seen once; the top ten hold approximately 2.8%. Time point: before trial treatment. The sample was PBMCs, taken before treatment. The origin of the receptors is a male donor with prostate cancer.

The chain combines TRBV12-3 or TRBV12-4 with TRBJ2-1; TRBD1 is a possible D gene (6 bases). This CDR3 has 15 amino acids. The ends were cut back, 5 bases at V and 10 bases at J, with 21 bases in the middle. CDR3: CASSPRGPTQGEQFF. CDR3 DNA sequence: TGTGCCAGCAGTCCCAGGGGACCCACCCAGGGGGAGCAGTTCTTC.

This clonotype was counted a few times. V and J are TRBV5-4 and TRBJ2-7; D uncertain. This CDR3 is built from 14 residues. V lost 4 bases to trimming and J lost 2 bases, with 13 bases between them. Germline CDR1 and CDR2: SGHNT and YYREEE (reference sequence). CDR3 protein: CASSHRSKAYEQYF. The CDR3 DNA sequence: TGTGCCAGCAGCCATAGGAGCAAAGCCTACGAGCAGTACTTC.

This clonotype was picked up many times. CDR3 region: CASSLSGALSTQYF. The CDR3 nucleotides read TGTGCCAGCAGCTTAAGCGGGGCTCTGTCGACCCAGTACTTC. This chain uses TRBV7-2 with TRBJ2-5; TRBD2 matches 7 bases. This CDR3 contains 14 residues. CDR1 SGHTA and CDR2 FQGNSA come from the germline V gene. The trim removed 2 bases at V and 7 bases at J, leaving 7 bases unmatched.

In its sample, this clonotype was seen many times. This chain connects TRBV12-3 or TRBV12-4 to TRBJ2-7; 7 nucleotides line up with TRBD1. CDR3 length: 14 residues. V lost 3 bases, J lost 1 base, and 3 bases stayed unmatched. The CDR3 nucleotides read TGTGCCAGCAGTTTGGGACAGTCTTCCTACGAGCAGTACTTC. Translation: CASSLGQSSYEQYF.

This clonotype was found a few times. The chain joins TRBV5-8 to TRBJ1-2, with D perhaps matching TRBD1 (6 bases). In germline, CDR1 is SGHTS, CDR2 YDEGEE. The CDR3 is made up of 14 amino acids. V was cut by 4 bases and J by 2 bases, with 12 bases left in between. The CDR3 region is CASSTTGTNYGYTF. The CDR3 nucleotides read TGTGCCAGCAGCACTACAGGGACCAACTATGGCTACACCTTC.

This clonotype was observed at least ten times. The V and J genes are TRBV14 and TRBJ2-7; TRBD1 aligns across 7 bases. Germline values: CDR1 SGHDN, CDR2 FVKESK. Unmatched junction bases numbered 4, after V lost 0 bases and J lost 2 bases. The CDR3 is 15 amino acids. The CDR3 sequence: CASSQERGQPYEQYF. The CDR3 DNA sequence: TGTGCCAGCAGCCAAGAAAGGGGACAGCCCTACGAGCAGTACTTC.

The table lists this clonotype with many counts. The chain uses TRBV6-5 and TRBJ2-7; the D gene could be TRBD1 or TRBD2 (6 bases each). V was shortened by 4 bases and J by 4 bases, with 17 bases between the two germline ends. CDR3 size: 15 residues. Germline CDR1 reads MNHEY; CDR2 reads SVGAGI. The CDR3 reads CASSSGGQLPYEQYF. In nucleotides, the CDR3 is TGTGCCAGCAGTTCCGGGGGCCAACTCCCGTACGAGCAGTACTTC.

This clonotype was observed a few times. Given a much more abundant clone one base away, this may be a read error. This chain uses TRBV20-1 with TRBJ2-3; 15 nucleotides align to TRBD2. From germline, CDR1 is DFQATT and CDR2 SNEGSKA (reference sequence). V was pared by 5 bases and J by 6 bases, with 12 bases of the junction left unmatched. The CDR3 is 17 amino acids. The CDR3 reads CSAGYDGLAGGRDTQYF. CDR3 in DNA: TGCAGTGCTGGTTACGATGGACTAGCGGGGGGGCGGGATACGCAGTATTTT.

This clonotype has ten or more counts. The chain combines TRBV5-1 with TRBJ1-4; 8 bases map to TRBD1. CDR1 and CDR2 from the germline V gene are SGHRS and YFSETQ. Losses at the gene ends were 9 bases for V and 4 bases for J; bases not matched to a gene: 5. The CDR3 consists of 13 residues. The CDR3 loop is CATRTGLNEKLFF. The CDR3 bases are TGCGCCACCAGGACAGGGCTTAATGAAAAACTGTTTTTT.

This clonotype was found many times. The V call is TRBV30, the J call TRBJ2-1; 7 bases align to TRBD2. The trim removed 7 bases at V and 0 bases at J, leaving 15 bases unmatched. This CDR3 contains 17 residues. Germline V gene lookup returns CDR1 GTSNPN and CDR2 SVGIG (reference sequence). The CDR3: CASAGSSGKTSYNEQFF. CDR3 in DNA: TGTGCCTCGGCGGGGTCTAGCGGAAAAACCTCCTACAATGAGCAGTTCTTC.

This clonotype was seen ten or more times. J is TRBJ1-5 and V is TRBV3-1, with no clear D. CDR3 length equals 13 residues. Germline-derived CDR1 and CDR2 are LGHDT and YNNKEL (reference sequence). The germline V and J ends were trimmed by 1 base and 10 bases, with 11 bases remaining between them. As DNA, the CDR3 is TGTGCCAGCAGCCAAGGCCATAGGGTCCCCCAGCATTTT. Residues: CASSQGHRVPQHF.

This clonotype was picked up many times. The rearrangement joins TRBV6-2 or TRBV6-3 to TRBJ2-7, with 11 bases lining up with TRBD2. This CDR3 is 15 amino acids long. Per the germline V gene, CDR1 is MNHEY and CDR2 is SVGEGT. J gave up 2 bases and V 0 bases, and 0 bases lay outside the gene matches. The chain's CDR3 is CASSYSSGGAYEQYF. The CDR3 region has the DNA TGTGCCAGCAGTTACTCTAGCGGGGGGGCCTACGAGCAGTACTTC.

In this sample, this clonotype turned up a few times. This chain links TRBV6-6 with TRBJ2-3; 12 positions agree with TRBD1. Germline assignment: CDR1 MNHNY and CDR2 SVGAGI (reference sequence). This CDR3 has 13 amino acids. J gave up 5 bases and V 11 bases, and 5 bases lay outside the gene matches. Here the CDR3 DNA reads TGTGCCGGCGGGACAGGGGGCTTAGATACGCAGTATTTT. Protein product: CAGGTGGLDTQYF.

This clonotype has a count of ten or more. The chain has TRBV19 and TRBJ1-1; tentatively, D is TRBD1 (6 bases). Germline CDR1 LNHDA, CDR2 SQIVND (reference sequence). The CDR3 sequence is 15 residues long. Deletions cut 1 base from V and 4 bases from J, with 13 bases between. The chain's CDR3 is CASSIVGGARTEAFF. The CDR3, as DNA: TGTGCCAGTAGTATAGTAGGGGGGGCGCGCACTGAAGCTTTCTTT.